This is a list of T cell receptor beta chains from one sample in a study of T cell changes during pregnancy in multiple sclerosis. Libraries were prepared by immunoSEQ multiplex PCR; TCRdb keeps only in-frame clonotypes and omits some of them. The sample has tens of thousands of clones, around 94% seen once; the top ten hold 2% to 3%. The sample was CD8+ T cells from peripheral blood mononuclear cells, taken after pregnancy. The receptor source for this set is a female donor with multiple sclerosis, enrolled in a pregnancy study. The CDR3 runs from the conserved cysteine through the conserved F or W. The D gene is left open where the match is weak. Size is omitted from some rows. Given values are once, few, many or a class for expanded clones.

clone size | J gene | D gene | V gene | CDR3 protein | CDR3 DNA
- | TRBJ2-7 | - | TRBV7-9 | CASSTSSYEQYF | TGTGCCAGCAGCACCAGCTCCTACGAGCAGTACTTC
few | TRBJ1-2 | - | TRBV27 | CASSLSRAAYGYTF | TGTGCCAGCAGTTTATCCAGGGCGGCCTATGGCTACACCTTC
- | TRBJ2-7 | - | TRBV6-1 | CASSEEAGLGAEQYF | TGTGCCAGCAGTGAAGAGGCGGGACTGGGCGCCGAGCAGTACTTC
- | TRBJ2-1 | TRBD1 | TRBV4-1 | CASSQYSTGGSYNEQFF | TGCGCCAGCAGCCAATATTCCACAGGGGGCTCCTACAATGAGCAGTTCTTC
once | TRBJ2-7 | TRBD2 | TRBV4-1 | CASSQDGLETYEQYF | TGCGCCAGCAGCCAAGATGGACTAGAGACCTACGAGCAGTACTTC
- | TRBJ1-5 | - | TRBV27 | CASARGGVGQPQHF | TGTGCCAGCGCCCGGGGGGGTGTGGGTCAGCCCCAGCATTTT
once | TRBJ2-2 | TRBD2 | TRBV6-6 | CASSYSGSLTGELFF | TGTGCCAGCAGTTACAGCGGGAGTCTCACCGGGGAGCTGTTTTTT
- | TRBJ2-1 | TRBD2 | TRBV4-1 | CASSQDGGDNEQFF | TGCGCCAGCAGCCAAGATGGGGGGGATAATGAGCAGTTCTTC
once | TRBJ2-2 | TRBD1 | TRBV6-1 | CASSTRTGFTGELFF | TGTGCCAGCAGTACTCGGACAGGATTCACCGGGGAGCTGTTTTTT
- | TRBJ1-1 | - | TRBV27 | CASASTLNTEAFF | TGTGCCAGCGCCTCCACACTGAACACTGAAGCTTTCTTT
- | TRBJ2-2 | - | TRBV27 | CASNIQGNSGELFF | TGTGCCAGCAACATACAGGGTAACTCCGGGGAGCTGTTTTTT
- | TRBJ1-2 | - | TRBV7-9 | CASTSREEDYGYTF | TGTGCCAGCACCTCCAGGGAGGAAGACTATGGCTACACCTTC
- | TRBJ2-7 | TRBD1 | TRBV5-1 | CASSADQGARYEQYF | TGCGCCAGCAGCGCAGACCAGGGGGCTCGGTACGAGCAGTACTTC
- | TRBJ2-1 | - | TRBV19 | CASSNHLDRIFNEQFF | TGTGCCAGTAGTAACCACTTGGACAGAATTTTCAATGAGCAGTTCTTC
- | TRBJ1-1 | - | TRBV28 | CASSLRQFPEAFF | TGTGCCAGCAGTTTGAGGCAGTTTCCTGAAGCTTTCTTT
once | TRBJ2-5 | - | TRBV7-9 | CASSSRDSQETQYF | TGTGCCAGCAGCTCCCGGGACTCGCAAGAGACCCAGTACTTC
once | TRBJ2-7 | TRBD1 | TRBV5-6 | CASSLGTGSAYEQYF | TGTGCCAGCAGCTTGGGGACAGGGTCAGCCTACGAGCAGTACTTC
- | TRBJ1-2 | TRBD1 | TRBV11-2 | CASSPGTGLGYGYTF | TGTGCCAGCAGCCCAGGGACAGGTTTGGGCTATGGCTACACCTTC
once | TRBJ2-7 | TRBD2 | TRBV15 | CATRTSGTSGRAASYEQYF | TGTGCCACCAGAACCTCTGGGACTAGCGGGAGGGCCGCCTCCTACGAGCAGTACTTC
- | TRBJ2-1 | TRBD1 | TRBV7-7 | CASSLNTGTARYNEQFF | TGTGCCAGCAGCCTTAATACGGGGACAGCGAGGTACAATGAGCAGTTCTTC
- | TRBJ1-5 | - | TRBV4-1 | CASSQGLSWQGGQPQHF | TGCGCCAGCAGCCAAGGCCTAAGTTGGCAGGGAGGTCAGCCCCAGCATTTT
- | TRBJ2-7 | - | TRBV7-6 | CASSSRRDASSYEQYF | TGTGCCAGCAGCTCAAGACGGGATGCGAGCTCCTACGAGCAGTACTTC
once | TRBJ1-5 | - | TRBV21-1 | CASSITGVNQPQHF | TGTGCCAGCAGCATAACAGGGGTAAATCAGCCCCAGCATTTT
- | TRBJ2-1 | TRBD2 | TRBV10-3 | CAISESTSEHYNEQFF | TGTGCCATCAGTGAGTCGACTAGCGAACATTACAATGAGCAGTTCTTC
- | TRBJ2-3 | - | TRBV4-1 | CASSQDASALSDTQYF | TGCGCCAGCAGCCAAGATGCGAGTGCTTTGAGTGATACGCAGTATTTT
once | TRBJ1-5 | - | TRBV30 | CAWSGTGSYNQPQHF | TGTGCCTGGAGTGGAACAGGGTCCTACAATCAGCCCCAGCATTTT
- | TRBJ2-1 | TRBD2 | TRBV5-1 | CASSALAGGEESSYNEQFF | TGCGCCAGCAGCGCCCTAGCGGGAGGAGAAGAAAGCTCCTACAATGAGCAGTTCTTC
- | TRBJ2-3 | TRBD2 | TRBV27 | CASSPGTSGRNTQYF | TGTGCCAGCAGTCCCGGGACTAGCGGGAGGAATACGCAGTATTTT